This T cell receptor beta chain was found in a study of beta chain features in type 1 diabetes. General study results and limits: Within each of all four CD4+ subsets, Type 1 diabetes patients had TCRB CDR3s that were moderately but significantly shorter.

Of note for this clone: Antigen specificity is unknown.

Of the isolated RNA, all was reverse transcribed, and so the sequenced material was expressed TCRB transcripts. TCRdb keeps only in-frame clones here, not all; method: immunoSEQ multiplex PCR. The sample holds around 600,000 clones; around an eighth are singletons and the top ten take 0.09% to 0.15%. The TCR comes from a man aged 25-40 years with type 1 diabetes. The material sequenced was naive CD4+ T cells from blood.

CDR3 sequence: CASSLAATAWHTEAFF. Here the CDR3 DNA reads TGTGCCAGCAGTTTAGCCGCGACGGCATGGCACACTGAAGCTTTCTTT. The chain employs TRBV27 and TRBJ1-1; D is ambiguous. Trimming left V 2 bases short and J 3 bases short, with 16 bases between. The CDR3 sequence is 16 residues long. Looked up from germline, CDR1 is MNHEY and CDR2 is SMNVEV (reference sequence).